In this sample, the clone carrying this T cell receptor (beta chain) turned up a few times. Antigen unknown. This sample is drawn from a study of CD8 T cells in Susac syndrome. General study results and limits: In its TCR sequencing and HLA analysis, the study acknowledged that the number of individuals was relatively small.

When the RNA was reverse transcribed, random hexamers were used with an input of 0.5 to 1 ug. With immunoSEQ multiplex PCR, TCR beta CDR3 was amplified across 54 Vbeta and 13 Jbeta. TCRdb re-called the immunoSEQ multiplex PCR reads through MiXCR, storing one row per CDR3 protein. The data show more than 95,000 distinct CDR3 sequences, 90% to 95% seen once. The study sequenced TCR beta in blood CD8+ and CD4+ T cells. TEMRA cells were FACS-enriched, unlike CD8+ and CD4+ T cells, which were negatively isolated. Trimming shortened V by 0 bases and J by 5 bases, and 5 bases separated the two germline ends. Germline assignment: CDR1 SGHVS and CDR2 FNYEAQ. This CDR3 contains 12 residues.

The rearrangement links TRBV7-6 to TRBJ2-7; D is undetermined. The source material was CD8+ T cells from PBMCs. The clonotype was recovered from a human donor with multiple sclerosis. The CDR3 reads CASSLAANEQYF. CDR3 coding DNA: TGTGCCAGCAGCTTAGCAGCTAACGAGCAGTACTTC.